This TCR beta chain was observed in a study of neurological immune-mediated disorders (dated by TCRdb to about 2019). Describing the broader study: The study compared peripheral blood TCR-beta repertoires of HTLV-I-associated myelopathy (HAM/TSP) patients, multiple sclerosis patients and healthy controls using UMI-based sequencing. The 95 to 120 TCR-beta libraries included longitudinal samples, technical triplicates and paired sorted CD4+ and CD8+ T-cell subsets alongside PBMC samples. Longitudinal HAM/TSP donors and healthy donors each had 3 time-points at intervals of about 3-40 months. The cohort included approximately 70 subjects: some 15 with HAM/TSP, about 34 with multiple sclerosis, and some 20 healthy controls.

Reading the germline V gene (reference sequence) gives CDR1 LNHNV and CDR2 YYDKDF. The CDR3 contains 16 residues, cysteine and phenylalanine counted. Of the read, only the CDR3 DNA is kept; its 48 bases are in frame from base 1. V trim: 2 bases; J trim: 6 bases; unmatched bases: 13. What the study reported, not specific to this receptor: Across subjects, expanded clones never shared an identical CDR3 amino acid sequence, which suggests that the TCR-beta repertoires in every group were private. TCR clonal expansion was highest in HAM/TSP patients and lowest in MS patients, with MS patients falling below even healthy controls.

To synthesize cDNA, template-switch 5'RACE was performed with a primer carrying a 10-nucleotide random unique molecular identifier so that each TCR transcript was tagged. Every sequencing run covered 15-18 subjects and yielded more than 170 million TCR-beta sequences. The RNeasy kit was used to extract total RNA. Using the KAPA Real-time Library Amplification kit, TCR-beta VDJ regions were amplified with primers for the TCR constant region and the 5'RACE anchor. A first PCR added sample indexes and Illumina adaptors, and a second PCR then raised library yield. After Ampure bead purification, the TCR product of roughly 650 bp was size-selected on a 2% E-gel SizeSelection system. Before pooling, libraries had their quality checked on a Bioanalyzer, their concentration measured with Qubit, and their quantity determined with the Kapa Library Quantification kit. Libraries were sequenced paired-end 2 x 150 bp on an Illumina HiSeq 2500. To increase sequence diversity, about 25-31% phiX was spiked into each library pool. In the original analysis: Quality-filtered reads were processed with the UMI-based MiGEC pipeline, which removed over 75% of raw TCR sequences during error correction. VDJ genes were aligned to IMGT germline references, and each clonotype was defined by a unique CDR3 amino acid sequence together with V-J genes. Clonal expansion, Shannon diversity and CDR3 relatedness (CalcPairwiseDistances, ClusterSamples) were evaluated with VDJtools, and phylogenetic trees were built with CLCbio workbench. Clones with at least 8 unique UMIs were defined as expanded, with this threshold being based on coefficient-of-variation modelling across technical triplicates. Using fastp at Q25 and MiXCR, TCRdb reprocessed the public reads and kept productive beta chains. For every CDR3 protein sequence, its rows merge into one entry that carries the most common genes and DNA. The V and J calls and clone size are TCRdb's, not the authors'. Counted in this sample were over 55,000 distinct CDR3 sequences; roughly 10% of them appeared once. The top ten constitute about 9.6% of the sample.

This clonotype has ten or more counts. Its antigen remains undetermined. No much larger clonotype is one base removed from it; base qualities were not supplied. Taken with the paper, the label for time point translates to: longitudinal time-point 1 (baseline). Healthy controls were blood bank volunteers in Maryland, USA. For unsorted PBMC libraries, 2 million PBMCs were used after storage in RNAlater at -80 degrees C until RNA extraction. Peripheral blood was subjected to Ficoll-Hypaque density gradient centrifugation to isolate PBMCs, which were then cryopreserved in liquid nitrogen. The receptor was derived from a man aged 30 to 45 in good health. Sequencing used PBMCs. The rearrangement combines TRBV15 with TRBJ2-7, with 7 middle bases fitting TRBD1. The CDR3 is CATSRKPGQQVTEQYF. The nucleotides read TGTGCCACCAGCAGAAAACCGGGACAGCAAGTAACCGAGCAGTACTTC.